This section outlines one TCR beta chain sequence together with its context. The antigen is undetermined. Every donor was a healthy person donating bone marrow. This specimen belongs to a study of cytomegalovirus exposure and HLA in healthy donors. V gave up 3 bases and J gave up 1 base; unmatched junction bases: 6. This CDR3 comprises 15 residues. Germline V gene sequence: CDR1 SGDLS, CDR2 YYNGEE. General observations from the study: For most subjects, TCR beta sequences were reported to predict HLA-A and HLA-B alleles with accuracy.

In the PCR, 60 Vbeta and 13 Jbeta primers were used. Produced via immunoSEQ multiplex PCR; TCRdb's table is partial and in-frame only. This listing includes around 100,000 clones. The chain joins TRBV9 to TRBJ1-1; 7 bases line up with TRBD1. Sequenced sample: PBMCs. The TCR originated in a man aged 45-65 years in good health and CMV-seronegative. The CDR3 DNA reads TGTGCCAGCAGCGCCCGACAGGGAGCGAACACTGAAGCTTTCTTT. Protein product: CASSARQGANTEAFF.